Below are 19 T cell receptor beta chains sequenced from a single sample in a study of CD8 T cells in ankylosing spondylitis. TCRdb independently ran MiXCR on the 5' RACE reads; one entry per CDR3 protein. The data show around 230,000 distinct CDR3 sequences, over 8.5% seen once. The sample comprised blood, either unsorted or a sorted T cell fraction (not recorded which). These receptors all come from a male donor with ankylosing spondylitis or in good health (not recorded which).

This clonotype was detected many times. The chain carries TRBV18 and TRBJ2-3; D gene uncertain. Per the germline V gene, CDR1 is KGHSH and CDR2 is LQKENI. There are 12 residues in the CDR3. V was trimmed by 7 bases and J by 5 bases, leaving 10 bases between them. Here the CDR3 reads CASYNPGDTQYF. CDR3 nucleotide sequence: TGTGCCAGCTACAACCCGGGAGATACGCAGTATTTT.

This clonotype has ten or more counts. The rearrangement links TRBV6-2 or TRBV6-3 to TRBJ2-2; no firm D call. The CDR3 length is 15 residues. The V end lost 5 bases, the J end lost 4 bases, and 14 bases lay between the germline ends. Germline loops: CDR1 MNHEY, CDR2 SVGEGT. The CDR3 sequence: CASSPRAGPTGELFF. The CDR3 nucleotides are TGTGCCAGCAGTCCACGGGCAGGTCCCACCGGGGAGCTGTTTTTT.

A remark on this clonotype: A much larger clone lies one base from this, so it may be a read error. The chain has TRBV9 and TRBJ1-6; no clear D. Trimming removed 3 bases at V and 9 bases at J, with 10 bases between. Germline assignment: CDR1 SGDLS and CDR2 YYNGEE. CDR3 length equals 13 residues. CDR3 coding DNA: TGTGCCAGCAGCGCGCCCGGCGTTTCACCCCTCCACTTT. Translated: CASSAPGVSPLHF.

To note about this clonotype: This could be a read error, since a much larger clone is one nucleotide away. The chain employs TRBV5-1 and TRBJ2-1; 7 bases line up with TRBD1. There are 17 residues in the CDR3. CDR1 and CDR2 from the germline V gene are SGHRS and YFSETQ. Losses at the gene ends were 3 bases for V and 4 bases for J; bases not matched to a gene: 13. In DNA, the CDR3 is TGCGCCAGCAGCTCGACAGGGTGGCACCGGGGTTACAATGAGCAGTTCTTC. It encodes CASSSTGWHRGYNEQFF.

At least ten counts were recorded for this clonotype. V is TRBV21-1 and J is TRBJ2-5. TRBV21-1 is assigned pseudogene status. This CDR3 is 13 amino acids long. Written as DNA, the CDR3 is TGTGCCAGCAGCAAAGCGCCCGAAGAGACCCAGTACTTC. Translation gives CASSKAPEETQYF.

The J gene is TRBJ1-2, the V gene TRBV18, with 7 bases matching TRBD1. The CDR3 covers 13 residues. CDR1 is KGHSH and CDR2 is LQKENI in the germline V gene. J gave up 6 bases and V 6 bases, and 7 bases lay outside the gene matches. In nucleotides, the CDR3 is TGTGCCAGCTCCACGACAGGGACTGATGGCTACACCTTC. Translated, it gives CASSTTGTDGYTF. The variable domain in full, with the rest retrieved from reference TRBV18 and TRBJ1-2, is NAGVMQNPRHLVRRRGQEARLRCSPMKGHSHVYWYRQLPEEGLKFMVYLQKENIIDESGMPKERFSAEFPKEGPSILRIQQVVRGDSAAYFCASSTTGTDGYTFGSGTRLTVV.

This clonotype was counted many times. J is TRBJ1-1 and V is TRBV18; TRBD1 aligns across 9 bases. The CDR3 spans 15 residues. CDR1 KGHSH and CDR2 LQKENI come from the germline V gene. J gave up 1 base and V 3 bases, and 3 bases lay outside the gene matches. The CDR3 sequence is CASSPGTGPNTEAFF. The CDR3 DNA sequence: TGTGCCAGCTCACCCGGGACAGGGCCGAACACTGAAGCTTTCTTT.

This clonotype occurred many times. The genes are TRBV12-3 or TRBV12-4 and TRBJ1-2, with a possible D match to TRBD1 (5 bases). The CDR3 is made up of 13 amino acids. V shed 0 bases and J shed 8 bases, with 10 bases lying between them. The CDR3 DNA reads TGTGCCAGCAGTTTAGCGGGGGGTTCCGGCTACACCTTC. Translating it yields CASSLAGGSGYTF.

There are many counts of this clonotype. The genes are TRBV6-1 and TRBJ2-7, with a possible D match to TRBD2 (5 bases). The ends were cut back, 6 bases at V and 6 bases at J, with 18 bases in the middle. Germline CDR1 MNHNS, CDR2 SASEGT. The CDR3 contains 14 residues. CDR3 coding DNA: TGTGCCAGCAGGTCCGGACTCGACCGCTCCGAGCAGTACTTC. Its protein product is CASRSGLDRSEQYF.

This clonotype was detected ten times or more. The J gene is TRBJ1-5, the V gene TRBV5-6; D might be TRBD1 (5 bases). This CDR3 is built from 13 residues. Germline V gene data show CDR1 as SGHDT and CDR2 as YYEEEE. V was cut by 3 bases and J by 10 bases, with 14 bases left in between. CDR3 sequence reads: CASSWGPAGPQHF. The CDR3 bases are TGTGCCAGCAGCTGGGGCCCAGCGGGCCCCCAGCATTTT.

The sample holds a few counts of this clonotype. The chain combines TRBV7-2 with TRBJ2-1, with 8 bases that match TRBD2. V gave up 2 bases and J gave up 6 bases; unmatched junction bases: 9. The CDR3 extends over 16 amino acids. CDR1 is SGHTA and CDR2 is FQGNSA in the germline V gene. CDR3 loop: CASSLRVLAGPNEQFF. The CDR3 DNA sequence: TGTGCCAGCAGCTTACGGGTGCTAGCGGGCCCCAATGAGCAGTTCTTC.

This clonotype was counted many times. The chain links TRBV20-1 to TRBJ2-1; 7 positions match TRBD2. V was clipped by 0 bases and J by 7 bases; unmatched bases: 6. From germline, CDR1 is DFQATT and CDR2 SNEGSKA (reference sequence). This CDR3 is 14 amino acids long. The CDR3 is CSARDGGSINEQFF. The CDR3 nucleotides read TGCAGTGCTAGAGATGGCGGGAGTATAAATGAGCAGTTCTTC.

Ten or more counts support this clonotype. The V gene is TRBV5-5, the J gene TRBJ1-1; D unresolved. The CDR3 sequence is 13 residues long. Looked up from germline, CDR1 is SGHKS and CDR2 is YYEKEE (reference sequence). Trimming cost V 4 bases and J 5 bases, with 12 bases left between them. The CDR3 region is CASSLVGETEAFF. CDR3 bases: TGTGCCAGCAGCCTGGTTGGGGAAACTGAAGCTTTCTTT.

This clonotype appeared many times. The chain links TRBV7-9 to TRBJ2-1, with 14 positions matching TRBD2. V gave up 2 bases and J gave up 7 bases; unmatched junction bases: 4. Germline lookup yields CDR1 SEHNR and CDR2 FQNEAQ (reference sequence). This CDR3 region has 16 residues. CDR3 residues: CASSLRLAGGSNEQFF. The CDR3 DNA sequence: TGTGCCAGCAGCTTAAGACTAGCGGGAGGGTCAAATGAGCAGTTCTTC.

This clonotype was counted at least ten times. The chain couples TRBV5-1 to TRBJ1-1; D is uncertain. Germline values: CDR1 SGHRS, CDR2 YFSETQ. V lost 4 bases and J 1 base, leaving 14 bases between the germline ends. There are 15 residues in the CDR3. CDR3 coding DNA: TGCGCCAGCAGCGCCCTGGGAAGCAAGAACACTGAAGCTTTCTTT. Encoded protein: CASSALGSKNTEAFF.

The rearrangement uses TRBV20-1 and TRBJ2-5; 7 bases are shared with TRBD2. The CDR3 consists of 15 residues. Germline V gives CDR1 DFQATT, CDR2 SNEGSKA (reference sequence). After removal of 2 bases from V and 5 bases from J, the junction contained 11 bases not matched to a gene. The CDR3 sequence: CSARKVGEGPETQYF. For the CDR3, the DNA is TGCAGTGCTAGAAAGGTGGGGGAGGGCCCTGAGACCCAGTACTTC.

This clonotype has only a few counts. With a much larger clone just one base away, this may be a read error. The chain combines TRBV6-5 with TRBJ2-5; D is unclear. The CDR3 is 14 amino acids. V lost 0 bases to trimming and J lost 5 bases, with 10 bases between them. Germline-derived CDR1 and CDR2 are MNHEY and SVGAGI. This CDR3 is CASSYSPVRETQYF. In nucleotides, the CDR3 is TGTGCCAGCAGTTACTCCCCCGTGAGGGAGACCCAGTACTTC.

This clonotype was seen at least ten times. The chain carries TRBV5-1 and TRBJ1-1, with a weak D call TRBD1 (6 bases). V was shortened by 3 bases and J by 4 bases, with 16 bases between the two germline ends. CDR1 is SGHRS, CDR2 YFSETQ, per germline. CDR3 length: 15 amino acids. The CDR3, as DNA: TGCGCCAGCAGCTCCTCACAGGGAAGGGGCACTGAAGCTTTCTTT. This encodes CASSSSQGRGTEAFF.

This clonotype appeared many times. The genes are TRBV29-1 and TRBJ2-3; 7 nucleotides line up with TRBD1. The CDR3 is 14 residues long. Germline values: CDR1 SQVTM, CDR2 ANQGSEA. The V gene end was trimmed by 6 bases and the J gene end by 2 bases; junction bases not matched to a gene: 8. The CDR3 loop reads CSVRPGGHTDTQYF. In DNA form, the CDR3 reads TGCAGCGTCCGTCCAGGGGGTCACACAGATACGCAGTATTTT.